A single sample gave rise to the 5 T cell receptor beta chains below, sequenced in a study of cytomegalovirus exposure and HLA in healthy donors. Primers for the PCR totalled 60 Vbeta and 13 Jbeta. The protocol was immunoSEQ multiplex PCR, while the TCRdb copy is restricted to in-frame clones and leaves out a portion. The sample lists approximately 150,000 clones; about 80% were seen once. The specimen sequenced was PBMCs. Receptors originate from a man under 40 in good health and CMV-seronegative.

This chain uses TRBV19 with TRBJ1-5; possible D gene TRBD1, 5 bases. V was cut by 7 bases and J by 1 base, with 11 bases left in between. Germline V CDR1 and CDR2: LNHDA, SQIVND (reference sequence). This CDR3 contains 14 residues. DNA of the CDR3: TGTGCCAGTACCCCTTCAGGGAGCAATCAGCCCCAGCATTTT. Encoded protein: CASTPSGSNQPQHF.

This clone has a single count. This chain connects TRBV11-3 to TRBJ2-1; TRBD1 might be the D (6 bases). The CDR3 consists of 13 residues. Germline CDR1 reads SGHNT; CDR2 reads YENEEA. The V end was cut by 5 bases, the J end by 6 bases, with 11 bases between. The CDR3 DNA reads as TGTGCCAGCAGCCCGGACAGTTTCAATGAGCAGTTCTTC. Translated, it gives CASSPDSFNEQFF.

The chain has TRBV19 and TRBJ1-2; D might be TRBD1 (6 bases). Germline V CDR1 and CDR2: LNHDA, SQIVND (reference sequence). The CDR3 has 14 residues. V was pared by 3 bases and J by 4 bases, with 12 bases between. The CDR3 region has the DNA TGTGCCAGTAGTATTCGGGACACCTTCTATGGCTACACCTTC. It codes for CASSIRDTFYGYTF.

This clone has only one observation. The J gene is TRBJ2-3, the V gene TRBV9, with D uncertain. V was shortened by 4 bases and J by 6 bases, with 9 bases between the two germline ends. Germline CDR1 is SGDLS and CDR2 is YYNGEE. This CDR3 spans 12 amino acids. DNA of the CDR3: TGTGCCAGCAGCCCCCTGGGCGATACGCAGTATTTT. This gives the protein CASSPLGDTQYF.

The chain's CDR3 is CASSEFTGSGNQPQHF. The CDR3 DNA is TGTGCCAGCAGTGAGTTCACAGGGAGTGGCAATCAGCCCCAGCATTTT. This rearrangement joins TRBV6-1 to TRBJ1-5, with D tentatively TRBD1 (6 bases). In germline, CDR1 is MNHNS, CDR2 SASEGT. V shed 3 bases and J shed 2 bases, with 14 bases lying between them. This CDR3 is built from 16 residues.